A selection of T cell receptor beta chains follows, all from one sample in a study of T cells in Graves' hyperthyroidism and ophthalmopathy. TCRdb passed the multiplex PCR reads through MiXCR, listing each CDR3 protein once. The table includes some 510,000 distinct CDR3 sequences, around 21% detected once. The sequencing sample was made of blood. The receptors originated from a man younger than 35 with Graves' hyperthyroidism. Both conserved end residues are trimmed from each CDR3.

V gene: TRBV2
J gene: TRBJ1-2
CDR3 length: 9
CDR3 protein: ASSDLYGYT

V gene: TRBV11-1
J gene: TRBJ1-1
CDR3 length: 12
CDR3 protein: ASSFLQGWPEAF

V gene: TRBV9
J gene: TRBJ2-7
CDR3 length: 11
CDR3 protein: ASNPGGGVEQY

V gene: TRBV5-1
J gene: TRBJ2-7
CDR3 length: 12
CDR3 protein: ASSFSGSGSEQY

V gene: TRBV28
J gene: TRBJ1-1
CDR3 length: 14
CDR3 protein: ASSSVEEDRNTEAF

V gene: TRBV28
J gene: TRBJ1-2
CDR3 length: 12
CDR3 protein: ASDGTDTNYGYT

V gene: TRBV28
J gene: TRBJ1-1
CDR3 length: 13
CDR3 protein: ASNPLVEVNTEAF

V gene: TRBV28
J gene: TRBJ1-1
CDR3 length: 11
CDR3 protein: ASSLSGTAEAF

V gene: TRBV10-3
J gene: TRBJ1-1
CDR3 length: 11
CDR3 protein: AAWDRGLTEAF

V gene: TRBV28
J gene: TRBJ1-1
CDR3 length: 14
CDR3 protein: ASSSDTDVMNTEAF

V gene: TRBV18
J gene: TRBJ2-2
CDR3 length: 17
CDR3 protein: ASSPTLGQGRLSTGELF

V gene: TRBV11-3
J gene: TRBJ2-7
CDR3 length: 11
CDR3 protein: ASTNRGFYEQY

V gene: TRBV28
J gene: TRBJ2-6
CDR3 length: 15
CDR3 protein: ASSLSGQGPGANVLT

V gene: TRBV12-3/TRBV12-4
J gene: TRBJ1-5
CDR3 length: 13
CDR3 protein: ASSLTGVGGQPQH

V gene: TRBV12-3/TRBV12-4
J gene: TRBJ1-5
CDR3 length: 15
CDR3 protein: ASSFLTGAEGNQPQH

V gene: TRBV18
J gene: TRBJ1-2
CDR3 length: 12
CDR3 protein: ASSPRPGTYGYT

V gene: TRBV11-1
J gene: TRBJ1-1
CDR3 length: 12
CDR3 protein: ASSLRSGVTEAF

V gene: TRBV6-1
J gene: TRBJ1-3
CDR3 length: 14
CDR3 protein: ASSEARGFSGNTIY

V gene: TRBV3-1
J gene: TRBJ2-7
CDR3 length: 14
CDR3 protein: ASSHPKRARFYEQY

V gene: TRBV6-5
J gene: TRBJ1-1
CDR3 length: 14
CDR3 protein: ASSYGRGRGNTEAF

V gene: TRBV7-9
J gene: TRBJ1-2
CDR3 length: 12
CDR3 protein: ASSHVTSNYGYT

V gene: TRBV12-3/TRBV12-4
J gene: TRBJ1-3
CDR3 length: 10
CDR3 protein: ASKFLGNTIY

V gene: TRBV27
J gene: TRBJ2-2
CDR3 length: 15
CDR3 protein: ASSLLGGATNTGELF

V gene: TRBV28
J gene: TRBJ2-5
CDR3 length: 13
CDR3 protein: ASSRTRGWQETQY

V gene: TRBV6-4
J gene: TRBJ2-7
CDR3 length: 9
CDR3 protein: ASRQNYEQY

V gene: TRBV18
J gene: TRBJ2-5
CDR3 length: 13
CDR3 protein: ASSPPTGTGETQY

V gene: TRBV25-1
J gene: TRBJ1-1
CDR3 length: 9
CDR3 protein: ASSRGAEAF

V gene: TRBV6-1
J gene: TRBJ2-7
CDR3 length: 12
CDR3 protein: ASKSGLTSYEQY

V gene: TRBV5-1
J gene: TRBJ2-2
CDR3 length: 10
CDR3 protein: ASSLDLVELF

V gene: TRBV13
J gene: TRBJ2-1
CDR3 length: 12
CDR3 protein: ASSLGVSYNEQF

V gene: TRBV15
J gene: TRBJ1-2
CDR3 length: 11
CDR3 protein: ATRSTGELGYT

V gene: TRBV30
J gene: TRBJ1-2
CDR3 length: 11
CDR3 protein: AWSEGINYGYT

V gene: TRBV25-1
J gene: TRBJ1-5
CDR3 length: 11
CDR3 protein: ASGLGGNQPQH

V gene: TRBV20-1
J gene: TRBJ1-2
CDR3 length: 10
CDR3 protein: SASTGAYGYT

V gene: TRBV5-5
J gene: TRBJ1-5
CDR3 length: 13
CDR3 protein: ASSLVPGEDQPQH

V gene: TRBV6-1
J gene: TRBJ2-2
CDR3 length: 14
CDR3 protein: ASTVGQGSGTGELF

V gene: TRBV12-3/TRBV12-4
J gene: TRBJ2-4
CDR3 length: 13
CDR3 protein: ASSLRQGAQGIQY

V gene: TRBV9
J gene: TRBJ2-5
CDR3 length: 13
CDR3 protein: ASSVAAAGQETQY

V gene: TRBV28
J gene: TRBJ2-7
CDR3 length: 17
CDR3 protein: ASRSPGLAGEKSAYEQY

V gene: TRBV12-5
J gene: TRBJ2-7
CDR3 length: 11
CDR3 protein: ASGLDPSYEQY

V gene: TRBV12-3/TRBV12-4
J gene: TRBJ1-5
CDR3 length: 13
CDR3 protein: ASSLDRGTGQPQH

V gene: TRBV12-3/TRBV12-4
J gene: NA
CDR3 length: 12
CDR3 protein: ASSRTDRAVPLH

V gene: TRBV27
J gene: TRBJ1-2
CDR3 length: 12
CDR3 protein: ASSPTGRSYGYT

V gene: TRBV5-1
J gene: TRBJ1-6
CDR3 length: 12
CDR3 protein: ASSLGATGGRLH

V gene: TRBV27
J gene: TRBJ1-2
CDR3 length: 17
CDR3 protein: ASSLTPSLGDREENGYT